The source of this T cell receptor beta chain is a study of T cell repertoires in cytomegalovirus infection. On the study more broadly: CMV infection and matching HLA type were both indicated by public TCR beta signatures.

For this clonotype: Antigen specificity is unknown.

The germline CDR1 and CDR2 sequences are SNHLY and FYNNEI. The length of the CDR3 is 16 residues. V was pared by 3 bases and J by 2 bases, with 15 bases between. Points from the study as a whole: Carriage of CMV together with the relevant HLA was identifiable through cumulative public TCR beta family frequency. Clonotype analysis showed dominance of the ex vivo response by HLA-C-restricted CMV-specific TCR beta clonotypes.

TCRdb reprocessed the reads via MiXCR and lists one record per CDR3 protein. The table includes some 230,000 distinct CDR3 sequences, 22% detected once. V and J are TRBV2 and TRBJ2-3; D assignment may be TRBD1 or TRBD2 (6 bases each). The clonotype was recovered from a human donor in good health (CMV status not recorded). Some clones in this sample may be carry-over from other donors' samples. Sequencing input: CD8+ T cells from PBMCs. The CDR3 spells CASSEELAGATDTQYF. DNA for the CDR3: TGTGCCAGCAGTGAGGAACTAGCAGGGGCCACAGATACGCAGTATTTT.